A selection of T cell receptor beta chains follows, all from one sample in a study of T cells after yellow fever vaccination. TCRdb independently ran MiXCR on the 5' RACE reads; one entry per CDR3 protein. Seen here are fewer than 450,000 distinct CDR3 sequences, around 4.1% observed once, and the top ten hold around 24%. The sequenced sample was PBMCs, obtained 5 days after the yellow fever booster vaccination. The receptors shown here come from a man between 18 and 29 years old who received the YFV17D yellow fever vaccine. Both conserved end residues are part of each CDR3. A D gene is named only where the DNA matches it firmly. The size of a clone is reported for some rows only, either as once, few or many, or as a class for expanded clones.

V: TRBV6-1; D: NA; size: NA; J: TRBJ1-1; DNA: TGTGCCAGCAGTGAACCCTCCTTGGGGCCCACTGAAGCTTTCTTT; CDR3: CASSEPSLGPTEAFF
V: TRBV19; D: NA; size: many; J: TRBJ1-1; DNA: TGTGCCAGTAGTACGGGCCCGAACACTGAAGCTTTCTTT; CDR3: CASSTGPNTEAFF
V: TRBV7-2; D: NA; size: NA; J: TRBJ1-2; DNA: TGTGCCAGCATCCTAAGACGCGGGGCCGGCTACACCTTC; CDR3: CASILRRGAGYTF
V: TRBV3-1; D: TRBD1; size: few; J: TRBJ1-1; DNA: TGTGCCAGCAGCCGACCGGGACAGAGAAAAGAAGCTTTCTTT; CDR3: CASSRPGQRKEAFF
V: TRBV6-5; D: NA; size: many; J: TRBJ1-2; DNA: TGTGCCAGCAGCCCCGCAGGGGTTGGCTACACCTTC; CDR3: CASSPAGVGYTF
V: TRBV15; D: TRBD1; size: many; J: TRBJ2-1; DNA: TGTGCCACCAGCAGCCGGGACAGGGGTGAGCAGTTCTTC; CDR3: CATSSRDRGEQFF
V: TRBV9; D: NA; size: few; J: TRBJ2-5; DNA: TGTGCCAGCAGCGGAGGAGTTTTCCAAGAGACCCAGTACTTC; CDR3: CASSGGVFQETQYF
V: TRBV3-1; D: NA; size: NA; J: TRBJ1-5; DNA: TGTGCCAGCAGCTTCGGAGTGGCGGGCAATCAGCCCCAGCATTTT; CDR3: CASSFGVAGNQPQHF
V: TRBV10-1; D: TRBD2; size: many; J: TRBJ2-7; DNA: TGCGCCAGCAGCGGACGGGGGGTCTCCTACGAGCAGTACTTC; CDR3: CASSGRGVSYEQYF
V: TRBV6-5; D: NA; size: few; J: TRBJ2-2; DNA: TGTGCCAGCAGGACCTCCATGGGGGCCCCCGGGGAGCTGTTTTTT; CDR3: CASRTSMGAPGELFF
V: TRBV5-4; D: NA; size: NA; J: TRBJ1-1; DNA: TGTGCCAGCAGCCCGAGTACAGGGAGGTTCACTGAAGCTTTCTTT; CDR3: CASSPSTGRFTEAFF
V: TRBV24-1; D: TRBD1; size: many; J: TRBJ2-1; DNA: TGTGCCACCAGCGACAGGGACAATGAGCAGTTCTTC; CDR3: CATSDRDNEQFF
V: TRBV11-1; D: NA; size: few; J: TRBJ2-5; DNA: TGTGCCAGCAGCCCGATGGAGGGTACGAAGACCCAGTACTTC; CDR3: CASSPMEGTKTQYF
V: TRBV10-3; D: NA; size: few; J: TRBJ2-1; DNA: TGTGCCATCAGTGAGGTGACTAGATTTGGGAATGAGCAGTTCTTC; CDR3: CAISEVTRFGNEQFF
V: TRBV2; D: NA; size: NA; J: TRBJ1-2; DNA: TGTGCCAGCAGTGTTGACGGAGCAAGAAGGGCCGAACATGGCTACACCTTC; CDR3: CASSVDGARRAEHGYTF
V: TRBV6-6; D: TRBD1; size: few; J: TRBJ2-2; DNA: TGTGCCAGCAGGCCGGGACAGGGGTACACCGGGGAGCTGTTTTTT; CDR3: CASRPGQGYTGELFF
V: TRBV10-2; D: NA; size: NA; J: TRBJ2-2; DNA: TGCGCCAGCAGTGAATATCGGGTGGGGGAGCTGTTTTTT; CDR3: CASSEYRVGELFF